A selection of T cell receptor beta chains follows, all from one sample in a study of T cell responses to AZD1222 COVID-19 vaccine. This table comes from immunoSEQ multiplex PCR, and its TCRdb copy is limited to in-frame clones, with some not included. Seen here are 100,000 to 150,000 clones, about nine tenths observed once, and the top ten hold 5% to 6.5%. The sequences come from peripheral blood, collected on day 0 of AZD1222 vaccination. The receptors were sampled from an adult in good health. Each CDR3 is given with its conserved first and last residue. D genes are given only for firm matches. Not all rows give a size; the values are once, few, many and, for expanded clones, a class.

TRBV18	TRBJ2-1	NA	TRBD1	CASSTQGDNEQFF	TGTGCCAGCTCAACGCAGGGGGACAATGAGCAGTTCTTC
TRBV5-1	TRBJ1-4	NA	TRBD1	CASSLRDRLSPFEKLFF	TGCGCCAGCAGCCTAAGGGACAGGCTGTCTCCTTTTGAAAAACTGTTTTTT
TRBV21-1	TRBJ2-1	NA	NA	CASTARLAGAFF	TGTGCCAGCACCGCTAGACTAGCGGGGGCGTTCTTC
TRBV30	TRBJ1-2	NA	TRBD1	CAWSASDREYGYTF	TGTGCCTGGAGTGCTTCGGACAGGGAATATGGCTACACCTTC
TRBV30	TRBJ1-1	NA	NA	CAWNLIRNTEAFF	TGTGCCTGGAATCTTATCCGGAACACTGAAGCTTTCTTT
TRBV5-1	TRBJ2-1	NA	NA	CATATDYNYNEQFF	TGCGCCACCGCCACCGACTACAACTACAATGAGCAGTTCTTC
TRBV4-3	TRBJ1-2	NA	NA	CASRSSLRARDKRDYGYTF	TGCGCCAGCAGATCCAGCTTACGGGCTCGGGACAAAAGAGACTATGGCTACACCTTC
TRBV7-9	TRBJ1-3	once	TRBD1	CASSLGQISGNTIYF	TGTGCCAGCAGCCTGGGACAGATCTCTGGAAACACCATATATTTT
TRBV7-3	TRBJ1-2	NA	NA	CASSPGGLRDYGYTF	TGTGCCAGCAGCCCAGGAGGGTTACGCGACTATGGCTACACCTTC
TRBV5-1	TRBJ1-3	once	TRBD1	CASTQFGGGASGNTIYF	TGCGCCAGCACGCAGTTTGGAGGGGGCGCGTCTGGAAACACCATATATTTT
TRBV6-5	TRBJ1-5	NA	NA	CASQDGYQPQHF	TGTGCCAGCCAAGACGGTTATCAGCCCCAGCATTTT
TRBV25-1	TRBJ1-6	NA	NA	CASRVSSYNSPLHF	TGTGCCAGCAGGGTGAGCTCCTATAATTCACCCCTCCACTTT
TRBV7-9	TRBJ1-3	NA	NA	CASSPTDSGNTIYF	TGTGCCAGCAGCCCGACCGATTCTGGAAACACCATATATTTT
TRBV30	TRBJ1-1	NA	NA	CAWSVLGLWTEAFF	TGTGCCTGGAGTGTACTGGGGTTGTGGACTGAAGCTTTCTTT
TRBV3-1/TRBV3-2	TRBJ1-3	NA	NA	CASSPSRSGNTIYF	TGTGCCAGCAGCCCCAGCCGCTCGGGAAACACCATATATTTT
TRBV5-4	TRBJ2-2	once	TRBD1	CASSSGTGTDNTGELFF	TGTGCCAGCAGCTCAGGGACCGGGACAGATAACACCGGGGAGCTGTTTTTT
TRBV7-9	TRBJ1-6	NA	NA	CASSWTNSPLHF	TGTGCCAGCAGCTGGACTAATTCACCCCTCCACTTT
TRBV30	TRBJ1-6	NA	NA	CAWSVGGRVNSPLHF	TGTGCCTGGAGTGTTGGAGGGCGGGTAAATTCACCCCTCCACTTT
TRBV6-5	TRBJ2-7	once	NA	CASSYSAGSLYEQYF	TGTGCCAGCAGTTACTCGGCGGGGTCACTCTACGAGCAGTACTTC
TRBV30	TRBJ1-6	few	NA	CAWSVLGGSRTLHF	TGTGCCTGGAGTGTTTTGGGCGGATCTAGGACCCTCCACTTT
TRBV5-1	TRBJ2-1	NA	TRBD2	CASSLAGGEQFF	TGCGCCAGCAGCTTGGCCGGGGGGGAGCAGTTCTTC
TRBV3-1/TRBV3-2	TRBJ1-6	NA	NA	CASSQQGNNSPLHF	TGTGCCAGCAGCCAACAGGGGAATAATTCACCCCTCCACTTT
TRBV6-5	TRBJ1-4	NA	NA	CASRGTNEKLFF	TGTGCCAGCAGAGGGACTAATGAAAAACTGTTTTTT
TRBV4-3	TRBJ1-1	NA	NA	CASSKGRMNTEAFF	TGCGCCAGCAGCAAGGGGCGGATGAACACTGAAGCTTTCTTT
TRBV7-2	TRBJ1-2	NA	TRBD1	CASNRDSYYGYTF	TGTGCCAGCAATCGGGACAGCTACTATGGCTACACCTTC
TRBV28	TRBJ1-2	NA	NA	CASSSAGTHRAYTF	TGTGCCAGCAGTTCCGCCGGGACTCACCGCGCCTACACCTTC
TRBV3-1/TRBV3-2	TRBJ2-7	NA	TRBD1	CASSQAGQGANEQYF	TGTGCCAGCAGCCAAGCAGGACAGGGCGCCAACGAGCAGTACTTC
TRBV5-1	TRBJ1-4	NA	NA	CASREGPTTNEKLFF	TGCGCCAGCAGAGAGGGCCCTACAACTAATGAAAAACTGTTTTTT
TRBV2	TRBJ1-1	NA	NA	CASSSDRSTEAFF	TGTGCCAGCAGTAGCGACAGGAGCACTGAAGCTTTCTTT
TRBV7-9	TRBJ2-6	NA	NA	CASSLGLDRHSGANVLTF	TGTGCCAGCAGCTTAGGGCTGGACCGACACTCTGGGGCCAACGTCCTGACTTTC
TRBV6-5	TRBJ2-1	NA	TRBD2	CASTLLAGGYNEQFF	TGTGCCAGCACCCTACTAGCGGGGGGATACAATGAGCAGTTCTTC
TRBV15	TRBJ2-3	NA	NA	CATSRDGDSTDTQYF	TGTGCCACCAGCAGAGATGGGGACTCCACAGATACGCAGTATTTT
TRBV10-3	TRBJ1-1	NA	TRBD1	CAIRDRAGHTEAFF	TGTGCCATCAGGGACAGGGCTGGGCACACTGAAGCTTTCTTT
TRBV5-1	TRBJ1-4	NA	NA	CASSELPGVNEKLFF	TGCGCCAGCAGCGAACTACCCGGGGTTAATGAAAAACTGTTTTTT
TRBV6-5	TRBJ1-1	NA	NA	CASILSEAFF	TGTGCCAGCATCCTGAGTGAAGCTTTCTTT